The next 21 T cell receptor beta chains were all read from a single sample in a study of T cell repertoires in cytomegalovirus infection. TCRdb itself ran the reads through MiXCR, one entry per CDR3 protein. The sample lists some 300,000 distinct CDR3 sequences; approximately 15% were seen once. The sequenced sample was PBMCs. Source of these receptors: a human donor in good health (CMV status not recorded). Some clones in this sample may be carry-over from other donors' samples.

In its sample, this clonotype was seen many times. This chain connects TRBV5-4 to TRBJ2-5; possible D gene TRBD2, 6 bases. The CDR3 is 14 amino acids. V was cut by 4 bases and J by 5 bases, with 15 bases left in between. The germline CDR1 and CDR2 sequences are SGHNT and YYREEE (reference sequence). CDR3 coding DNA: TGTGCCAGCAGCCGGAGGGATAGAGTGGAGACCCAGTACTTC. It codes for CASSRRDRVETQYF.

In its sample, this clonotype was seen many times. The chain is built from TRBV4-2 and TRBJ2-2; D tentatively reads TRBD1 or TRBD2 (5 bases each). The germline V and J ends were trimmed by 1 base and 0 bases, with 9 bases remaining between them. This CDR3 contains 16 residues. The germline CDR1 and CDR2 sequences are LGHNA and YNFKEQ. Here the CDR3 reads CASSQVLGANTGELFF. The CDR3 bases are TGTGCCAGCAGCCAAGTTTTGGGGGCGAACACCGGGGAGCTGTTTTTT.

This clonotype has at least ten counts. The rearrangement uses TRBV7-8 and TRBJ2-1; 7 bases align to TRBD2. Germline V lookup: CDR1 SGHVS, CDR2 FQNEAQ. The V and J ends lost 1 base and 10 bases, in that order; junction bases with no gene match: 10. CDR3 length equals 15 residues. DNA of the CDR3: TGTGCCAGCAGCTTAGATCCCCAGCGGGGTCGGGAGCAGTTCTTC. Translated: CASSLDPQRGREQFF. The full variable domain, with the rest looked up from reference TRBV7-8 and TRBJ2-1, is GAGVSQSPRYKVAKRGQDVALRCDPISGHVSLFWYQQALGQGPEFLTYFQNEAQLDKSGLPSDRFFAERPEGSVSTLKIQRTQQEDSAVYLCASSLDPQRGREQFFGPGTRLTVL.

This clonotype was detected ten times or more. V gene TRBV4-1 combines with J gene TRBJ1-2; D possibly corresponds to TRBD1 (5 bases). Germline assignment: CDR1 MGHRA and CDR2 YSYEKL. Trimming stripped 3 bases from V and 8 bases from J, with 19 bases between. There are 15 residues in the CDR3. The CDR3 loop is CASSHPTGDLKGYTF. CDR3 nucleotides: TGCGCCAGCAGCCACCCGACGGGGGACCTGAAGGGCTACACCTTC.

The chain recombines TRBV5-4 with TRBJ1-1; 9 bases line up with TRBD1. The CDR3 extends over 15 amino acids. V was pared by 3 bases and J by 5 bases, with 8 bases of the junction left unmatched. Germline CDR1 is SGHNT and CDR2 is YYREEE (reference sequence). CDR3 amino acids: CASSWDRAAGTEAFF. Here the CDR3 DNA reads TGTGCCAGCAGCTGGGACAGGGCGGCTGGTACTGAAGCTTTCTTT.

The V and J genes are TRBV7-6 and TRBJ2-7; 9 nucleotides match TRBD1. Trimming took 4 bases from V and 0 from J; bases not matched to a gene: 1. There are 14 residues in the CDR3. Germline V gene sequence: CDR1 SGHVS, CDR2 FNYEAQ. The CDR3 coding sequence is TGTGCCAGCAGCTGGGACAGGGACTCCTACGAGCAGTACTTC. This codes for CASSWDRDSYEQYF.

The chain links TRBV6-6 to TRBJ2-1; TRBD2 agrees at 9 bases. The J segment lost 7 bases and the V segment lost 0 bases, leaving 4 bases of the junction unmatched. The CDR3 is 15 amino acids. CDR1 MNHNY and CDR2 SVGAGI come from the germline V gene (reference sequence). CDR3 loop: CASSYSGSGGNEQFF. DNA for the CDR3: TGTGCCAGCAGTTACTCTGGTAGCGGGGGAAATGAGCAGTTCTTC.

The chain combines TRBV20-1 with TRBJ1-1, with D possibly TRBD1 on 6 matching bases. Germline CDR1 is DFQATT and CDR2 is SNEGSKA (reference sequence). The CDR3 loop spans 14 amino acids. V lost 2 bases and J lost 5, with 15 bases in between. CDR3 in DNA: TGCAGTGCTAGATTGGCAGGGACACCGACTGAAGCTTTCTTT. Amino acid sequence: CSARLAGTPTEAFF.

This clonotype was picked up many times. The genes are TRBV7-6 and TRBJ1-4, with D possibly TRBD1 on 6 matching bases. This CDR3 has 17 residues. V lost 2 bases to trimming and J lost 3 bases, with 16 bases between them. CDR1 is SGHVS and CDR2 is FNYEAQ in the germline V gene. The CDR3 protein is CASSLFVGPGANEKLFF. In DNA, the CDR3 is TGTGCCAGCAGCTTATTTGTGGGGCCAGGGGCTAATGAAAAACTGTTTTTT.

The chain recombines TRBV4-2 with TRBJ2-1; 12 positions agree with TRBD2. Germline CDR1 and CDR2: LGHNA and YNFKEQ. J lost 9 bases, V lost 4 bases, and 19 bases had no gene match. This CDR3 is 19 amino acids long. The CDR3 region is CASSPENPGLAGYTGEQFF. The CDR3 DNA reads TGTGCCAGCAGCCCTGAAAACCCAGGACTAGCGGGGTATACGGGTGAGCAGTTCTTC.

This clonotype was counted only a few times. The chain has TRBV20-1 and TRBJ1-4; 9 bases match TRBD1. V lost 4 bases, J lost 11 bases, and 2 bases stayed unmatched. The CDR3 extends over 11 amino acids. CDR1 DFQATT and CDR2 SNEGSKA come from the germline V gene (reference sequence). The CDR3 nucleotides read TGCAGTGCTACGGGACAGGGTAAACTGTTTTTT. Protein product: CSATGQGKLFF.

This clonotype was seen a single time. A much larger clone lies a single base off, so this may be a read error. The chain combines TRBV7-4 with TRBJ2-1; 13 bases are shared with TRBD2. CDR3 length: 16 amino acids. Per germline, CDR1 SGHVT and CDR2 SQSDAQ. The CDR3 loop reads CTSSLVTSGRHNEQFF. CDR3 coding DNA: TGTACCAGCAGCTTAGTGACTAGCGGGAGGCACAATGAGCAGTTCTTC.

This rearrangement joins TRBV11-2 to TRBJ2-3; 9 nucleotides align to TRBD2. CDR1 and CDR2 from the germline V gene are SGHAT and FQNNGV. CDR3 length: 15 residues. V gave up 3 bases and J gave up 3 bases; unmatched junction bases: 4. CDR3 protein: CASSFGAGGTDTQYF. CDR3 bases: TGTGCCAGCAGCTTCGGTGCGGGGGGGACAGATACGCAGTATTTT.

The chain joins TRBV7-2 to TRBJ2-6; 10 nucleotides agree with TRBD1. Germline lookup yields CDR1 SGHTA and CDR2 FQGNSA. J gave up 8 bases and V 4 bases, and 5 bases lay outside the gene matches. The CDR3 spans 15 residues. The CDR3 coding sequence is TGTGCCAGCAGCTCAGGACAGGGGGGGTCCAACGTCCTGACTTTC. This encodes CASSSGQGGSNVLTF.

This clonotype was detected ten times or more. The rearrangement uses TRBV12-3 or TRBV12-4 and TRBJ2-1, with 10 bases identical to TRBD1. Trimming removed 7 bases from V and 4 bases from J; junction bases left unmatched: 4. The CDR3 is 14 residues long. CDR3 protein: CASIGTGVYNEQFF. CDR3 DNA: TGTGCCAGCATAGGGACAGGGGTTTACAATGAGCAGTTCTTC.

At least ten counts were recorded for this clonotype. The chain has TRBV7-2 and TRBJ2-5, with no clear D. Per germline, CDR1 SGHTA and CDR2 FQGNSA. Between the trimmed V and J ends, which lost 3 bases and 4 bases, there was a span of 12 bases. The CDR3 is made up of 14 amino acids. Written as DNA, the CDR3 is TGTGCCAGCAGCTTTTGGACGAACAGAGAGACCCAGTACTTC. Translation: CASSFWTNRETQYF.

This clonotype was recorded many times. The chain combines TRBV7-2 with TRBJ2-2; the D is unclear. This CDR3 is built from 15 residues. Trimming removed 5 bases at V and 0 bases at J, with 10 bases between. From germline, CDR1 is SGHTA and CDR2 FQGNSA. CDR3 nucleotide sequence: TGTGCCAGCAGCCAGCAACCCGCGAACACCGGGGAGCTGTTTTTT. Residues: CASSQQPANTGELFF.

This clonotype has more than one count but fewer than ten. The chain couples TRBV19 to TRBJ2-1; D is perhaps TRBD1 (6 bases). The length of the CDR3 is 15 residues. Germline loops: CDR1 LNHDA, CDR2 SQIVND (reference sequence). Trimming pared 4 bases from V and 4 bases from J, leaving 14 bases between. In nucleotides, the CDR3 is TGTGCCAGTAGTAAACGGGACACTACATACAATGAGCAGTTCTTC. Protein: CASSKRDTTYNEQFF.

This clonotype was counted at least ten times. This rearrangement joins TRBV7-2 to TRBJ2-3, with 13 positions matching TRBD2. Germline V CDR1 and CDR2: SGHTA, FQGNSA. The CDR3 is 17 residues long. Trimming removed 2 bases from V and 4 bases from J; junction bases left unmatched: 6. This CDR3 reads CASSLLFTSGRADTQYF. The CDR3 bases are TGTGCCAGCAGCTTATTGTTTACTAGCGGGAGGGCAGATACGCAGTATTTT.

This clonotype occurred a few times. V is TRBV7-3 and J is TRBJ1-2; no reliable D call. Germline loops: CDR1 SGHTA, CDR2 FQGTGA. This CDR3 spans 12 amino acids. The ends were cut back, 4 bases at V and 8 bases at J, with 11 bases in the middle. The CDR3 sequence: CASSSEGTGYTF. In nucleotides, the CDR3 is TGTGCCAGCAGCTCGGAAGGAACGGGCTACACCTTC.

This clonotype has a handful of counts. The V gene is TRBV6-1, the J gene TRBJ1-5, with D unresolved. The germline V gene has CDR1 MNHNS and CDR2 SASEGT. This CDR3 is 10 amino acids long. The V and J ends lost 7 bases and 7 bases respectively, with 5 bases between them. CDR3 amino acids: CASNMQPQHF. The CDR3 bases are TGTGCCAGCAATATGCAGCCCCAGCATTTT.